This T cell receptor beta chain was recorded in a study of blood T cell repertoires in COVID-19. At the level of the study: The analysed material was cDNA or gDNA that came from T cells, B-cell-depleted T cells, or PBMCs.

As handled by the study authors: Scientists estimated how many nucleated cells there were by amplifying reference gene primers. Sequenced by immunoSEQ multiplex PCR; TCRdb stores in-frame clones only, minus some. V, J and clone size are taken as reported in that table, and D and trimming were inferred from the DNA itself. The sample records 300,000 to 400,000 clones, more than 70% being singletons. In germline, CDR1 is KGHDR, CDR2 SFDVKD. V lost 3 bases and J lost 12; bases outside the gene matches: 4. CDR3 length: 14 residues. This clonotype was sampled from a woman in her seventies with COVID-19, enrolled during active disease. J is TRBJ2-1 and V is TRBV24-1, with 13 bases identical to TRBD2. Sequenced material: peripheral blood. CDR3 sequence reads: CATSDGTSGVRQFF. DNA for the CDR3: TGTGCCACCAGTGATGGGACTAGCGGGGTGCGGCAGTTCTTC.